Shown below are 20 T cell receptor beta chains from a single sample sequenced in a study of response to subunit inactivated influenza vaccine. TCRdb fed the RT-PCR reads into MiXCR, producing one record per CDR3 protein. The table shows approximately 700,000 distinct CDR3 sequences, with 15% to 19% occurring only once. The sequencing here drew on PBMCs from blood, taken less than 13 days after vaccination. The source of these receptors is a man between 50 and 59 years old who received an inactivated influenza vaccine.

The V and J genes are TRBV9 and TRBJ1-4; D call uncertain. The CDR3 is 13 residues long. The V gene's germline CDR1 is SGDLS and CDR2 YYNGEE. Trimming cost V 4 bases and J 8 bases, with 12 bases left between them. The CDR3 here is CASSRLTWEKLFF. The CDR3 DNA sequence: TGTGCCAGCAGCCGCCTTACCTGGGAAAAACTGTTTTTT.

This clonotype turned up a few times. This chain connects TRBV28 to TRBJ2-2, with D unresolved. Trimming left V 2 bases short and J 3 bases short, with 7 bases between. Germline assignment: CDR1 MDHEN and CDR2 SYDVKM. The CDR3 totals 14 residues. This chain's CDR3 is CASSLNFYTGELFF. The DNA for the CDR3 is TGTGCCAGCAGTTTAAACTTCTACACCGGGGAGCTGTTTTTT.

The genes are TRBV20-1 and TRBJ2-7; the D is unclear. This CDR3 contains 13 residues. Germline CDR1 reads DFQATT; CDR2 reads SNEGSKA (reference sequence). V lost 3 bases and J 4 bases, leaving 13 bases between the germline ends. The CDR3 nucleotides read TGCAGTGCTAGGTCGGCTCAGAATTACGAGCAGTACTTC. Translating gives CSARSAQNYEQYF.

The genes are TRBV7-2 and TRBJ2-7, with D possibly matching TRBD2 (5 bases). Trimming took 5 bases from V and 0 from J, leaving 14 bases between them. Per germline, CDR1 SGHTA and CDR2 FQGNSA. The CDR3 runs 15 residues. The CDR3: CASSMIGGSSYEQYF. The CDR3 DNA reads TGTGCCAGCAGCATGATTGGAGGAAGCTCCTACGAGCAGTACTTC.

This clonotype was detected many times. The V gene is TRBV12-3 or TRBV12-4, the J gene TRBJ2-2; weak D call: TRBD1 (6 bases). The V and J ends lost 8 bases and 0 bases respectively, with 13 bases between them. This CDR3 contains 15 residues. The CDR3 loop is CASGWTASNTGELFF. Written as DNA, the CDR3 is TGTGCCAGCGGGTGGACAGCCTCGAACACCGGGGAGCTGTTTTTT.

The J gene is TRBJ2-2, the V gene TRBV19; possibly TRBD2 for D (5 bases). This CDR3 comprises 15 residues. Trimming took off 4 bases at V and 0 bases at J, with 9 bases between the two ends. Germline values: CDR1 LNHDA, CDR2 SQIVND (reference sequence). CDR3 protein: CASSRESANTGELFF. The CDR3 nucleotides read TGTGCCAGTAGTAGGGAGAGTGCGAACACCGGGGAGCTGTTTTTT.

This clonotype was detected many times. The gene calls are TRBV3-1 and TRBJ2-2, with TRBD2 matching over 11 bases. The trim removed 4 bases at V and 5 bases at J, leaving 6 bases unmatched. The CDR3 has 16 amino acids. Germline V CDR1 and CDR2: LGHDT, YNNKEL (reference sequence). In nucleotides, the CDR3 is TGTGCCAGCAGCCCTAGACTAGCGGGGCTAACCGGGGAGCTGTTTTTT. Amino acid sequence: CASSPRLAGLTGELFF.

The CDR3 DNA sequence: TGTGCCAGCAGGTCGTCAGGCTATAATTCACCCCTCCACTTT. It yields the protein CASRSSGYNSPLHF. The chain combines TRBV12-3 or TRBV12-4 with TRBJ1-6; D is undetermined. V dropped 6 bases and J dropped 3 bases, with 9 bases sitting between them. The CDR3 extends over 14 amino acids.

The chain has TRBV4-2 and TRBJ2-7; the D call may be TRBD1 or TRBD2 (5 bases each). Germline V lookup: CDR1 LGHNA, CDR2 YNFKEQ. Deletions cut 4 bases from V and 3 bases from J, with 10 bases between. The CDR3 totals 13 residues. The CDR3 is CASSPGPNYEQYF. The CDR3 bases are TGTGCCAGCAGCCCGGGACCTAACTACGAGCAGTACTTC.

This clonotype was recorded at least ten times. V usage is TRBV18 and J usage is TRBJ2-5; D unresolved. Per germline, CDR1 KGHSH and CDR2 LQKENI. Trimming stripped 1 base from V and 2 bases from J, with 2 bases between. The CDR3 length is 12 residues. The CDR3 protein is CASSPQQETQYF. For the CDR3, the DNA is TGTGCCAGCTCACCACAGCAAGAGACCCAGTACTTC.

The chain recombines TRBV7-6 with TRBJ2-7; D is possibly TRBD2 (6 bases). This CDR3 spans 15 amino acids. Deletions cut 5 bases from V and 1 base from J, with 15 bases between. CDR1 and CDR2 from the germline V gene are SGHVS and FNYEAQ. CDR3 amino acids: CASSLGTVLSYEQYF. The CDR3 DNA is TGTGCCAGCAGCCTGGGGACTGTCCTATCCTACGAGCAGTACTTC.

This clonotype was seen only a few times. This chain connects TRBV10-1 to TRBJ2-7; D not resolved. The CDR3 loop spans 14 amino acids. Trimming stripped 7 bases from V and 7 bases from J, with 20 bases between. The germline V gene has CDR1 WNHNN and CDR2 SYGVQD (reference sequence). The CDR3 nucleotides are TGCGCCAGCACCACCGGGTCCGCTGCCGAAGAGCAGTACTTC. Amino acids: CASTTGSAAEEQYF.

Only a few counts were recorded for this clonotype. This rearrangement joins TRBV20-1 to TRBJ2-3; 13 nucleotides line up with TRBD2. The CDR3 runs to 14 residues. Germline V gives CDR1 DFQATT, CDR2 SNEGSKA (reference sequence). With V trimmed by 3 bases and J by 6 bases, 3 bases remained unmatched. CDR3 sequence (DNA): TGCAGTGCTAGGGGACTAGCGGGAATCGATACGCAGTATTTT. Its protein product is CSARGLAGIDTQYF.

There are many counts of this clonotype. V usage is TRBV29-1 and J usage is TRBJ2-7; the D is unclear. CDR3 length: 9 amino acids. Between the trimmed V and J ends, which lost 3 bases and 7 bases, there was a span of 4 bases. The V gene's germline CDR1 is SQVTM and CDR2 ANQGSEA. CDR3 in amino acids: CSVDGEQYF. CDR3 coding DNA: TGCAGCGTTGACGGGGAGCAGTACTTC.

DNA for the CDR3: TGCAGCGCCCTCCTCCAGGAGGGACATCAGCCCCAGCATTTT. Translated: CSALLQEGHQPQHF. The gene calls are TRBV29-1 and TRBJ1-5; maybe TRBD1 (5 bases). V was pared by 7 bases and J by 5 bases, with 18 bases between. From germline, CDR1 is SQVTM and CDR2 ANQGSEA. The CDR3 spans 14 residues.

The V gene is TRBV6-2 or TRBV6-3, the J gene TRBJ2-3; D might be TRBD2 (5 bases). This CDR3 spans 17 amino acids. Germline V gene data show CDR1 as MNHEY and CDR2 as SVGEGT. V was pared by 0 bases and J by 2 bases, with 15 bases between. The CDR3 DNA is TGTGCCAGCAGTTACTCATCTAGCCCCAGCGCCACAGATACGCAGTATTTT. Translation gives CASSYSSSPSATDTQYF.

This clonotype was observed at least ten times. The chain recombines TRBV12-3 or TRBV12-4 with TRBJ2-3, with 10 positions matching TRBD1. V lost 5 bases and J lost 3; bases outside the gene matches: 8. There are 16 residues in the CDR3. The CDR3 DNA is TGTGCCAGCAGTCCTGGGCCGGGACAGGGGACAGATACGCAGTATTTT. Translating it yields CASSPGPGQGTDTQYF.

The rearrangement joins TRBV5-1 to TRBJ1-1; 8 nucleotides match TRBD1. Germline loops: CDR1 SGHRS, CDR2 YFSETQ. Germline trimming cut 4 bases from V and 6 bases from J; bases unmatched to any gene: 11. The CDR3 runs to 15 residues. CDR3 in amino acids: CASSPGGSREAEAFF. In nucleotides, the CDR3 is TGCGCCAGCAGCCCAGGGGGCTCCCGCGAGGCTGAAGCTTTCTTT.

This clonotype has just a few counts. The rearrangement links TRBV20-1 to TRBJ2-3, with 14 nucleotides matching TRBD2. Germline V gives CDR1 DFQATT, CDR2 SNEGSKA (reference sequence). The CDR3 is 15 residues long. J was trimmed by 6 bases and V by 4 bases; bases with no gene match: 6. The CDR3: CSAKGLAGGLDTQYF. The CDR3 region has the DNA TGCAGTGCTAAAGGACTAGCGGGAGGACTGGATACGCAGTATTTT.

The chain combines TRBV2 with TRBJ2-1; the D is unclear. The CDR3 is 15 residues long. Trimming pared 4 bases from V and 9 bases from J, leaving 19 bases between. Germline CDR1 reads SNHLY; CDR2 reads FYNNEI. The CDR3 is CASSGTQATLTEQFF. In nucleotides, the CDR3 is TGTGCCAGCAGTGGAACTCAGGCTACCCTTACTGAGCAGTTCTTC.